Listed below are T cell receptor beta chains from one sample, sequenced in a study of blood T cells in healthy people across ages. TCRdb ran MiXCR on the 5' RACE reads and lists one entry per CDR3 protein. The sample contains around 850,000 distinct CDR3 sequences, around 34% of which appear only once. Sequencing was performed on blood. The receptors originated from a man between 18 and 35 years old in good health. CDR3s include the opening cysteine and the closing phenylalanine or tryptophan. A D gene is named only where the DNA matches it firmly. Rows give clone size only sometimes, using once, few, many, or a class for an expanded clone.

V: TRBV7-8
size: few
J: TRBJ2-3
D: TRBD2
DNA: TGTGCCAGCAGCTTAGCGTCATCGGGGGGGTTCGTAGATACGCAGTATTTT
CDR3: CASSLASSGGFVDTQYF

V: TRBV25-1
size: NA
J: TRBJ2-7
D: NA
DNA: TGTGCCAGCACAGACAGAGACCAGTACTTC
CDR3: CASTDRDQYF

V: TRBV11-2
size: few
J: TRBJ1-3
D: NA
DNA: TGTGCCAGCAGCCTTTTCGGGCCAGTCTCTGGAAACACCATATATTTT
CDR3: CASSLFGPVSGNTIYF

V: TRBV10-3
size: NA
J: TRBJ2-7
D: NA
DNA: TGTGCCATCCAGCGCTACGAGCAGTACTTC
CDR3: CAIQRYEQYF

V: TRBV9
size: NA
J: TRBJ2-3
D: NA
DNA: TGTGCCAGCAGCGTAAGCCCAGAACGCACAGATACGCAGTATTTT
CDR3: CASSVSPERTDTQYF

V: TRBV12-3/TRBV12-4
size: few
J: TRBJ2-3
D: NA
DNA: TGCGCCAGCAGCCCCCTGGGAGCAGATACGCAGTATTTT
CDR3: CASSPLGADTQYF

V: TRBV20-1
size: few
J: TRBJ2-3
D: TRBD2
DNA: TGCAGTGCTAGAGACTTTTTTAGCGGGGGGCCTACGCAGTATTTT
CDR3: CSARDFFSGGPTQYF

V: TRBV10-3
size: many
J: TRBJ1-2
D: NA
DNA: TGTGCCATCAGTGGGCTACCAACCAACTATGGCTACACCTTC
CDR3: CAISGLPTNYGYTF

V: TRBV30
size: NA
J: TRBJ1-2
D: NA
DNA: TGTGCCTGGAGTGGACTATCACCGGACCTTAACTATGGCTACACCTTC
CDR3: CAWSGLSPDLNYGYTF

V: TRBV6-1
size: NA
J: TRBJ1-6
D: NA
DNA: TGTGCCAGCAGTGAAATTCTTTCAAGGGATACACCCCTCCACTTT
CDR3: CASSEILSRDTPLHF

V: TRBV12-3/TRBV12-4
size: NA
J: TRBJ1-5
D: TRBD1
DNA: TGTGCCAGCAGTGACCGACAGGGCGAGCAGCCCCAGCATTTT
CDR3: CASSDRQGEQPQHF

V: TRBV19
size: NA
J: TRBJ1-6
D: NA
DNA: TGTGCCAGTAGTATTGGCGGCAGAAATAATTCACCCCTCCACTTT
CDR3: CASSIGGRNNSPLHF

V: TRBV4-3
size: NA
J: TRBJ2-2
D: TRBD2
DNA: TGCGCCAGCAGCCAAGAGCCTAGCGGATACACCGGGGAGCTGTTTTTT
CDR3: CASSQEPSGYTGELFF

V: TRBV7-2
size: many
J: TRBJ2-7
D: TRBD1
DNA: TGTGCCAGCAGCTTAACCCGGGACAGGACCTACGAGCAGTACTTC
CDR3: CASSLTRDRTYEQYF

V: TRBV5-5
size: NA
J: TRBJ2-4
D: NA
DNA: TGTGCCAGCAGCTTGACAGGGGACTTAGCCAAAAACATTCAGTACTTC
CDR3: CASSLTGDLAKNIQYF

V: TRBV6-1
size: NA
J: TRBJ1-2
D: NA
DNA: TGTGCCAGCAGGGGGTCGAGGGTTGACTACACCTTC
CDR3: CASRGSRVDYTF

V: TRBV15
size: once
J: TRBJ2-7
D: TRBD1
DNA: TGTGCCACCAGCACGCAACAGGGGGGAGGCGTCCAGTACTTC
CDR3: CATSTQQGGGVQYF

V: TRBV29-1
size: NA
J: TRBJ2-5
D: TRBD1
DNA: TGCAGCGTTGACAGGGGGCCGTTGGAGACCCAGTACTTC
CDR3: CSVDRGPLETQYF

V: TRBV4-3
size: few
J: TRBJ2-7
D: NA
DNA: TGCGCCAGCAGCCTGAACGCTCGGGACCGAACCTACGAGCAGTACTTC
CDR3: CASSLNARDRTYEQYF

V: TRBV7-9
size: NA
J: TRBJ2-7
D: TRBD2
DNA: TGTGCCAGTTTTAGCGGGAGGGCCGGAAGCTCCTACAATGAGCAGTACTTC
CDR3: CASFSGRAGSSYNEQYF

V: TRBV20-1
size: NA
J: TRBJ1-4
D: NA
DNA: TGCAGTGCTAGAGACGGGGGAGAGGAAAAACTGTTTTTT
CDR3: CSARDGGEEKLFF

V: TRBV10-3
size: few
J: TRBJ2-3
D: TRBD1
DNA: TGTGCCACCGGACCGGGACAGGGCCACACAGATACGCAGTATTTT
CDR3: CATGPGQGHTDTQYF

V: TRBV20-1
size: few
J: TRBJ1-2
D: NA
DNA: TGCAGTGCCCGCGGTGGGAGCCTCGGCTACTATGGCTACACCTTC
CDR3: CSARGGSLGYYGYTF

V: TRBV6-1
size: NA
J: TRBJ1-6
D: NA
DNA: TGTGCCAGCCTTGGTCAGAGGAATTCACCCCTCCACTTT
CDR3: CASLGQRNSPLHF